This is a list of T cell receptor beta chains from one sample in a study of OX40 agonist ivuxolimab in advanced cancers. Sequenced by immunoSEQ multiplex PCR; TCRdb stores in-frame clones only, minus some. Here the sample spans 20,000 to 25,000 clones, around 87% being singletons. The material sequenced was CD4+ or CD8+ T cells sorted from blood, taken in a trial of the OX40 agonist ivuxolimab. The receptor source for this set is an adult with an advanced solid tumor such as melanoma, head and neck, liver or kidney cancer. Both conserved end residues are part of each CDR3. D genes are given only for firm matches. Some rows have no size entry. The others give once, few or many, or a class for an expanded clone.

d_call	v_call	clone_size	j_call	cdr3_aa	cdr3_nt
NA	TRBV27	NA	TRBJ2-7	CASSLSGYSYEQYF	TGTGCCAGCAGTTTATCGGGCTACTCCTACGAGCAGTACTTC
NA	TRBV4-2	NA	TRBJ1-5	CASSQDSGTNQPQHF	TGTGCCAGCAGCCAAGACTCGGGGACCAATCAGCCCCAGCATTTT
NA	TRBV9	NA	TRBJ1-2	CASSPRGQDPYGYTF	TGTGCCAGCAGCCCCCGGGGGCAGGATCCCTATGGCTACACCTTC
TRBD1	TRBV29-1	NA	TRBJ2-7	CSVGQGNYEQYF	TGCAGCGTGGGACAGGGGAACTACGAGCAGTACTTC
NA	TRBV18	NA	TRBJ2-7	CASSPPGSSYEQYF	TGTGCCAGCTCACCACCGGGGAGCTCCTACGAGCAGTACTTC
NA	TRBV27	NA	TRBJ1-1	CASSWGVNTEAFF	TGTGCCAGCAGTTGGGGCGTGAACACTGAAGCTTTCTTT
NA	TRBV7-6	NA	TRBJ2-1	CASSSDPSYDAYNEQFF	TGTGCCAGCAGCTCAGACCCCTCCTACGACGCATACAATGAGCAGTTCTTC
NA	TRBV21-1	NA	TRBJ1-1	CASRGQGKAFF	TGTGCCAGCAGAGGGCAGGGAAAAGCTTTCTTT
TRBD1	TRBV4-1	once	TRBJ2-7	CASSFGQGWDEQYF	TGCGCCAGCAGCTTCGGACAGGGGTGGGATGAGCAGTACTTC
NA	TRBV2	NA	TRBJ1-1	CASSGAGVTRNTEAFF	TGTGCCAGCAGTGGAGCGGGGGTAACTAGGAACACTGAAGCTTTCTTT
NA	TRBV6-1	NA	TRBJ2-7	CASSGLEGLSSYEQYF	TGTGCCAGCAGTGGGCTCGAAGGATTAAGCTCCTACGAGCAGTACTTC
NA	TRBV6-1	large	TRBJ2-7	CASSEWVRYEQYF	TGTGCCAGCAGTGAATGGGTGCGCTACGAGCAGTACTTC
TRBD1	TRBV6-5	NA	TRBJ1-2	CGSSNYQGEDYGYTF	TGTGGCAGTTCCAACTATCAGGGGGAAGACTATGGCTACACCTTC
TRBD2	TRBV4-2	NA	TRBJ2-5	CASSQGTSGGAETQYF	TGTGCCAGCAGCCAAGGGACTAGCGGGGGGGCCGAGACCCAGTACTTC
TRBD2	TRBV30	NA	TRBJ2-1	CAWSVRTSGGLQFF	TGTGCCTGGAGTGTTCGTACTAGCGGGGGTCTACAGTTCTTC
NA	TRBV4-3	NA	TRBJ2-7	CASSQDWPGSYEQYF	TGCGCCAGCAGCCAAGATTGGCCGGGCTCCTACGAGCAGTACTTC
NA	TRBV7-9	once	TRBJ2-6	CASSLGGIGGANVLTF	TGTGCCAGCAGCTTAGGCGGAATAGGTGGGGCCAACGTCCTGACTTTC
NA	TRBV11-2	NA	TRBJ1-2	CASSLEAGSSYGYTF	TGTGCCAGCAGCTTAGAGGCAGGATCCTCCTATGGCTACACCTTC
NA	TRBV7-9	NA	TRBJ2-3	CASSTGIFDTDTQYF	TGTGCCAGCAGCACGGGAATCTTTGACACAGATACGCAGTATTTT
NA	TRBV7-9	NA	TRBJ2-7	CATGTDPGGLEQYF	TGTGCCACCGGAACAGACCCAGGAGGGCTCGAGCAGTACTTC
NA	TRBV5-1	NA	TRBJ2-7	CASSLGAGVEQYF	TGCGCCAGCAGCTTGGGCGCAGGGGTCGAGCAGTACTTC
NA	TRBV27	NA	TRBJ2-1	CASSLSQLNEQFF	TGTGCCAGCAGTTTATCACAGCTCAATGAGCAGTTCTTC
NA	TRBV30	NA	TRBJ1-2	CAGGNPIYGYTF	TGTGCCGGGGGGAACCCCATCTATGGCTACACCTTC
NA	TRBV5-5	NA	TRBJ1-1	CASSLAAVNTEAFF	TGTGCCAGCAGCTTGGCCGCAGTGAACACTGAAGCTTTCTTT
NA	TRBV11-1	NA	TRBJ2-7	CASSFSGDSYEQYF	TGTGCCAGCAGCTTCTCAGGGGACTCCTACGAGCAGTACTTC
TRBD1	TRBV4-1	NA	TRBJ1-2	CASSNPGQGDGGYTF	TGCGCCAGCAGCAACCCGGGACAGGGAGACGGTGGCTACACCTTC
NA	TRBV4-2	NA	TRBJ2-5	CASSQVEQWGQETQYF	TGTGCCAGCAGCCAAGTCGAACAGTGGGGGCAAGAGACCCAGTACTTC
NA	TRBV30	NA	TRBJ2-7	CAWVWGNSFYEQYF	TGTGCCTGGGTCTGGGGTAATAGCTTCTACGAGCAGTACTTC
NA	TRBV6-5	NA	TRBJ1-4	CATGGGEKLFF	TGTGCCACCGGAGGGGGTGAAAAACTGTTTTTT
NA	TRBV30	NA	TRBJ1-6	CAWSTGDGQGSPLHF	TGTGCCTGGAGCACCGGTGACGGGCAGGGTTCACCCCTCCACTTT
NA	TRBV11-1	NA	TRBJ2-7	CASSLARRAEQYF	TGTGCCAGCAGCTTAGCTCGCAGGGCCGAGCAGTACTTC
NA	TRBV10-3	NA	TRBJ2-7	CAISDPTVSYEQYF	TGTGCCATCAGTGACCCGACTGTCTCCTACGAGCAGTACTTC
TRBD1	TRBV7-9	NA	TRBJ1-2	CASSSGQGDGYTF	TGTGCCAGCAGCTCGGGACAGGGAGATGGCTACACCTTC
NA	TRBV7-2	NA	TRBJ2-7	CASSLGAGMSYEQYF	TGTGCCAGCAGCTTAGGGGCAGGCATGTCCTACGAGCAGTACTTC
NA	TRBV20-1	NA	TRBJ1-1	CSAVWNTEAFF	TGCAGTGCTGTCTGGAACACTGAAGCTTTCTTT